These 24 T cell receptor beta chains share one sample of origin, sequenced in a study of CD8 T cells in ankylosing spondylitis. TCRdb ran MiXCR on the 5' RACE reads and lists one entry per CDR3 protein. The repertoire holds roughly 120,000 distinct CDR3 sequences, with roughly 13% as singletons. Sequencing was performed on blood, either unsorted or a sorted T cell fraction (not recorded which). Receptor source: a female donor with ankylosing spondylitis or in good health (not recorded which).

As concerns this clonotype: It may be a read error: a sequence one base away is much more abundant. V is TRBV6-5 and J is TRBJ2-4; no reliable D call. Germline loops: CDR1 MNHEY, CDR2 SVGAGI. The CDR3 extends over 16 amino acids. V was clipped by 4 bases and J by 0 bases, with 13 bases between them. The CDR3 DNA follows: TGTGCCAGCAGTTCCTCTCAGGTTTTAGCCAAAAACATTCAGTACTTC. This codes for CASSSSQVLAKNIQYF.

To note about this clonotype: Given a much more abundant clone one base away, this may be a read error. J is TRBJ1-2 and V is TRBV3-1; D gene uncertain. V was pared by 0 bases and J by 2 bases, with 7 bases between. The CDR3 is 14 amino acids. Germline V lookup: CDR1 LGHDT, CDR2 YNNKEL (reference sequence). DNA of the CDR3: TGTGCCAGCAGCCAAGATGGGGAAAACTATGGCTACACCTTC. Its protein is CASSQDGENYGYTF. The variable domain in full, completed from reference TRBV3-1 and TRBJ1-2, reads DTAVSQTPKYLVTQMGNDKSIKCEQNLGHDTMYWYKQDSKKFLKIMFSYNNKELIINETVPNRFSPKSPDKAHLNLHINSLELGDSAVYFCASSQDGENYGYTFGSGTRLTVV.

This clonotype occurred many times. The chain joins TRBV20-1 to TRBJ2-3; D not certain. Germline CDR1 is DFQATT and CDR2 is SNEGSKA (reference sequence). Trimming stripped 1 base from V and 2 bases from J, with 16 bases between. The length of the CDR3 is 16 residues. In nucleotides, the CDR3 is TGCAGTGCTAGAGTCTATCGCGGAGTCAACACAGATACGCAGTATTTT. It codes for CSARVYRGVNTDTQYF.

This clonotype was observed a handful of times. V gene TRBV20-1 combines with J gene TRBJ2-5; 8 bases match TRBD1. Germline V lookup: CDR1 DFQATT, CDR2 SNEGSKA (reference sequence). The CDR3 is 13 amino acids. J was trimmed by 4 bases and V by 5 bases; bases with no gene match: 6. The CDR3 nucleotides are TGCAGTGCTTACGACAGGGGTTCAGAGACCCAGTACTTC. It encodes CSAYDRGSETQYF.

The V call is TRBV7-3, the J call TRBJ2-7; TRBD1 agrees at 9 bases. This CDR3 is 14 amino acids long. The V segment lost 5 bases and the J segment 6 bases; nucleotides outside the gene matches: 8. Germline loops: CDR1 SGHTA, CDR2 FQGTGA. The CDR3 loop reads CASSHPDRGPEQYF. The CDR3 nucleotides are TGTGCCAGCAGCCACCCGGACAGGGGACCCGAGCAGTACTTC.

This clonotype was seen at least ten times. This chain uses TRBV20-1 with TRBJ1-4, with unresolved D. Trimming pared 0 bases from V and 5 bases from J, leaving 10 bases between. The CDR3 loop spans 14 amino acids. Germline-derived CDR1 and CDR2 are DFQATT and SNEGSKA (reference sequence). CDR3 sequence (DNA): TGCAGTGCTAGAGATCAGGCAATGAATGAAAAACTGTTTTTT. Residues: CSARDQAMNEKLFF.

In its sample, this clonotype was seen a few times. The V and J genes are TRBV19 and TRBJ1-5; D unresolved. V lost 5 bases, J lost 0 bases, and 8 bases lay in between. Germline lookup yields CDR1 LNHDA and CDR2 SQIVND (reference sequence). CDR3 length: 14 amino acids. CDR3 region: CASSPYNSNQPQHF. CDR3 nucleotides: TGTGCCAGTAGTCCTTACAATAGCAATCAGCCCCAGCATTTT.

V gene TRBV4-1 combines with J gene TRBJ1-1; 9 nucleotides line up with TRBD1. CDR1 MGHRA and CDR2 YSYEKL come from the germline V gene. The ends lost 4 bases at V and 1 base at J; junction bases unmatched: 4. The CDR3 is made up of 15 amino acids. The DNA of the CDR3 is TGCGCCAGCAGCCTGACAGGGGGGAGGAACACTGAAGCTTTCTTT. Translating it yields CASSLTGGRNTEAFF.

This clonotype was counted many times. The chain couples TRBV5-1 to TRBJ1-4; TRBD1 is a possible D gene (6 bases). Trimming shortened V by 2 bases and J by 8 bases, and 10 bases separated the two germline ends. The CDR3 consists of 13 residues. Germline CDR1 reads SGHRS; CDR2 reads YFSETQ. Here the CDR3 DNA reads TGCGCCAGCAGCTTACAGGGCCCCGAAAAACTGTTTTTT. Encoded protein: CASSLQGPEKLFF. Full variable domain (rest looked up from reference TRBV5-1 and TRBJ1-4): KAGVTQTPRYLIKTRGQQVTLSCSPISGHRSVSWYQQTPGQGLQFLFEYFSETQRNKGNFPGRFSGRQFSNSRSEMNVSTLELGDSALYLCASSLQGPEKLFFGSGTQLSVL.

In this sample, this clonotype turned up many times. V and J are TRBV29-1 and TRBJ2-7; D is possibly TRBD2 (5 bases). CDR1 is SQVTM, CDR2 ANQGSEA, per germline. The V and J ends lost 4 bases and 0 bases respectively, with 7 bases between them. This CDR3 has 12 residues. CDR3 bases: TGCAGCGTTGGTCGGGACTCCTACGAGCAGTACTTC. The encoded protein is CSVGRDSYEQYF.

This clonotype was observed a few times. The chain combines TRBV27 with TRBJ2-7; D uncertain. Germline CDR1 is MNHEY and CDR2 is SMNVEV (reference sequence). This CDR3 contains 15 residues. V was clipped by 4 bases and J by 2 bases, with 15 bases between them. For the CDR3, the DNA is TGTGCCAGCAGTTCGCACAGTACTCTCACCTACGAGCAGTACTTC. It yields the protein CASSSHSTLTYEQYF.

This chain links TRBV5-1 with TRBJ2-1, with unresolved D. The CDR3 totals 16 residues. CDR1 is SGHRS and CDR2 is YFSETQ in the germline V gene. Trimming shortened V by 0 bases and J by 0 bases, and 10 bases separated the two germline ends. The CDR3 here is CASSLALGRSYNEQFF. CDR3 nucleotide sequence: TGCGCCAGCAGCTTGGCCTTGGGTCGCTCCTACAATGAGCAGTTCTTC.

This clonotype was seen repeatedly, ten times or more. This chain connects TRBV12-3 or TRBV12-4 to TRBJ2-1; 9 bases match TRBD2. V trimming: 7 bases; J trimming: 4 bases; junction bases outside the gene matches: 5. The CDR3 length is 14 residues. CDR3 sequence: CASTSGNLYNEQFF. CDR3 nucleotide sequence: TGTGCCAGCACTAGCGGGAATTTATACAATGAGCAGTTCTTC.

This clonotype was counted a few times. The CDR3 DNA is TGTGCCAGCAGTTTACCTAGCGGGGGGCGGAATGAGCAGTTCTTC. Protein: CASSLPSGGRNEQFF. The V gene is TRBV28, the J gene TRBJ2-1, with TRBD2 matching 11 bases. V dropped 2 bases and J dropped 7; count of bases not matched to a gene: 4. CDR3 size: 15 residues. Germline CDR1 and CDR2: MDHEN and SYDVKM.

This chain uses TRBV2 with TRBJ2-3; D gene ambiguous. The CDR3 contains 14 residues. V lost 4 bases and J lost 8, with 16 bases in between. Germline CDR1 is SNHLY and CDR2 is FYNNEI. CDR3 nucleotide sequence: TGTGCCAGCAGTGGCGGCTTCGCTAAGGGTACGCAGTATTTT. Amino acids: CASSGGFAKGTQYF.

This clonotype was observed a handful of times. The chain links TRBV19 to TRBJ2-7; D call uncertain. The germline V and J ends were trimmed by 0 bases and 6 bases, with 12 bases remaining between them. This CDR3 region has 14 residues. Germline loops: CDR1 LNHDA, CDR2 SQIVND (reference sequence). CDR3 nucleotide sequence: TGTGCCAGTAGTATAGAAGGCAGTCTTGGCGAGCAGTACTTC. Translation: CASSIEGSLGEQYF.

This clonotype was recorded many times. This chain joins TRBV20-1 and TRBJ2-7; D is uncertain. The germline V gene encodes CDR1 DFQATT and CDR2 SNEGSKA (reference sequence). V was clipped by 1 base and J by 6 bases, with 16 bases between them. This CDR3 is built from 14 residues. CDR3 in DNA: TGCAGTGCTAGAGCGGCCAGGAAAGGCCCCGAGCAGTACTTC. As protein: CSARAARKGPEQYF.

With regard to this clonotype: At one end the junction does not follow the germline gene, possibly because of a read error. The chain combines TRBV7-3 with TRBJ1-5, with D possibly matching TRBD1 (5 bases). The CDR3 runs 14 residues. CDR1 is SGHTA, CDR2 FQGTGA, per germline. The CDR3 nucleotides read TGTACCAGCAGCTTAATTGGGGGAGGTCAGCCCCAGCATTTT. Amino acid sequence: CTSSLIGGGQPQHF.

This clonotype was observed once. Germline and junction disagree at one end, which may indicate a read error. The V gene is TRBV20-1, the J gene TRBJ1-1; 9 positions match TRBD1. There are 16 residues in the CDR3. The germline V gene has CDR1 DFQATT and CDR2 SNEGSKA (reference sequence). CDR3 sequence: CSTRDPRTGEDTEAFF. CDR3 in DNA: TGCAGTACTAGAGACCCAAGGACAGGGGAGGACACTGAAGCTTTCTTT.

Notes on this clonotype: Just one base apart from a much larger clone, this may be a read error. In DNA form, the CDR3 reads TGCAGTGCTAGGACAGGGGGCGGTAATCAGCTCCAGCATTTT. This encodes CSARTGGGNQLQHF. V and J are TRBV20-1 and TRBJ1-5, with 10 bases that match TRBD1. This CDR3 has 14 residues. Germline V gene data show CDR1 as DFQATT and CDR2 as SNEGSKA (reference sequence).

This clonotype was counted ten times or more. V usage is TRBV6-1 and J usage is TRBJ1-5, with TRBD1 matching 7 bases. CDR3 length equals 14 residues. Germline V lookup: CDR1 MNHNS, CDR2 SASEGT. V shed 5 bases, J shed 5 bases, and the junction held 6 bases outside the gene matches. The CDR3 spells CASSQQGSDQPQHF. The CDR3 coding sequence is TGTGCCAGCAGTCAACAGGGGTCGGATCAGCCCCAGCATTTT.

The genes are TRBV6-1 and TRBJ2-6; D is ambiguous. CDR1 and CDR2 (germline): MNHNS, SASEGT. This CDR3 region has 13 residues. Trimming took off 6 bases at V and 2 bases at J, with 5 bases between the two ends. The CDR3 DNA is TGTGCCAGCAGCTCCCCTGGGGCCAACGTCCTGACTTTC. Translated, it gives CASSSPGANVLTF.

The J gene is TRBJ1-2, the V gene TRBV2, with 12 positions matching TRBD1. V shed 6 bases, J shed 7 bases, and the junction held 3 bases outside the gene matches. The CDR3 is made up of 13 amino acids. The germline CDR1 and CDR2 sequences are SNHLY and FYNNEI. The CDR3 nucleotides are TGTGCCAGCAGCGAGGGACAGGGGGCTGGCTACACCTTC. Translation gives CASSEGQGAGYTF. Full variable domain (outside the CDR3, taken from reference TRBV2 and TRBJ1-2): EPEVTQTPSHQVTQMGQEVILRCVPISNHLYFYWYRQILGQKVEFLVSFYNNEISEKSEIFDDQFSVERPDGSNFTLKIRSTKLEDSAMYFCASSEGQGAGYTFGSGTRLTVV.

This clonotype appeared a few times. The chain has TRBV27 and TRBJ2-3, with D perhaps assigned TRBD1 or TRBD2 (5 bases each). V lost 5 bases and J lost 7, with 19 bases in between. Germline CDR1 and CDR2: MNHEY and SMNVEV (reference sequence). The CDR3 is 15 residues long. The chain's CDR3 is CASSQPRGQSHTQYF. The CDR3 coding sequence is TGTGCCAGCAGTCAACCCCGGGGCCAATCCCATACGCAGTATTTT.